This T cell receptor (beta chain) comes out of a study of immune evolution from preneoplasia to lung adenocarcinoma. Study-wide results and limits: Later-stage lesions seemingly showed higher T cell density and diversity than normal lung. From normal lung to invasive adenocarcinoma, top clone frequencies appeared to decrease.

Comment on this clone: Its antigen is unknown.

The table came from immunoSEQ multiplex PCR; TCRdb's copy has only in-frame clones and leaves some out. The table shows just over 6,000 clones, with roughly 80% occurring only once. Patients had resection in Japan or China between about 2013 and 2017. Germline V gene data show CDR1 as ENHRY and CDR2 as SYGVKD. Trimming left V 7 bases short and J 4 bases short, with 13 bases between. This CDR3 contains 14 residues. The clonotype was recovered from a donor aged 70 or older with lung adenocarcinoma. The chain employs TRBV10-3 and TRBJ2-2, with no clear D. Source material: FFPE adjacent normal lung tissue. This CDR3 reads CAITSDAPTGELFF. The CDR3 DNA reads as TGTGCCATCACCTCAGACGCCCCCACCGGGGAGCTGTTTTTT.